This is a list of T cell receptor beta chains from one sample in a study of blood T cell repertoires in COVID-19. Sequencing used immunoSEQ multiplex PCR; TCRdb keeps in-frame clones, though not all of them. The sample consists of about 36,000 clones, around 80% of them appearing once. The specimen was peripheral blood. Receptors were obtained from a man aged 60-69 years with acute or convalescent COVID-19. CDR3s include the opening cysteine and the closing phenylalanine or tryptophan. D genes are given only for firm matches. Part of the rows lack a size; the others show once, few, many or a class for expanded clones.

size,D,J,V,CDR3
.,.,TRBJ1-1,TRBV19,CASSVNRDTEAFF
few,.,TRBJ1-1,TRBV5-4,CASSLERVNTEAFF
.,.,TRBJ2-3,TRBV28,CASSPSGSTRNTQYF
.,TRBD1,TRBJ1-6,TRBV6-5,CASGGQGRGSPLHF
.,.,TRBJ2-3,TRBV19,CASSTRGPRADTQYF
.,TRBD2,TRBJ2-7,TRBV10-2,CASSGLAFSYEQYF
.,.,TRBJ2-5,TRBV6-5,CASSYGIIGGETQYF
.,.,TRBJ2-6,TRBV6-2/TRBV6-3,CASSYSRAGANVLTF
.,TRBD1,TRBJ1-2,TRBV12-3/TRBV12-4,CASSFQGVYGYTF
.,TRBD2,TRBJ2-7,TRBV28,CASSPYRLAGGEYEQYF
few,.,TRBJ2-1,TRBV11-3,CASSLLGRYNEQFF
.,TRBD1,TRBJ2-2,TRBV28,CASSSAQGAGGELFF
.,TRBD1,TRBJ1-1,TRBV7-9,CASSLGQIEAFF
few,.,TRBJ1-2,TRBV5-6,CASSLARLGGGYTF
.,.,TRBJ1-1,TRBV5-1,CASTQQTPGTEAFF
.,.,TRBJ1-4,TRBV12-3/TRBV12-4,CASTAGTEKLFF
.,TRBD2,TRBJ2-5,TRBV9,CASSLRTSEEETQYF
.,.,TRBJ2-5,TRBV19,CASSTPSGKQETQYF
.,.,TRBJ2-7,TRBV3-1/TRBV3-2,CASSQEIGAKSYEQYF
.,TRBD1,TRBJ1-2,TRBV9,CASSVGTGGDYGYTF